This passage covers 24 T cell receptor beta chains from one sample sequenced in a study of blood T cell repertoires in COVID-19. Libraries were prepared by immunoSEQ multiplex PCR; TCRdb keeps only in-frame clonotypes and omits some of them. The sample includes a few hundred thousand clones, roughly 81% seen only once; the top ten take 0.98%. Sequenced input: peripheral blood. All receptors derive from a man between 40 and 49 years old with acute or convalescent COVID-19.

The chain combines TRBV11-3 with TRBJ2-5, with a weak D call TRBD1 (5 bases). V lost 3 bases, J lost 5 bases, and 10 bases lay in between. This CDR3 comprises 13 residues. CDR1 is SGHNT, CDR2 YENEEA, per germline. CDR3 sequence reads: CASSFNAGETQYF. CDR3 nucleotide sequence: TGTGCCAGCAGCTTTAATGCAGGGGAGACCCAGTACTTC.

J is TRBJ1-5 and V is TRBV4-1, with TRBD1 identical over 10 bases. In germline, CDR1 is MGHRA, CDR2 YSYEKL. With V trimmed by 3 bases and J by 9 bases, 8 bases remained unmatched. The CDR3 consists of 15 residues. As DNA, the CDR3 is TGCGCCAGCAGCCAGACCGGGACAGGGGCGATGCCCCAGCATTTT. It is translated as CASSQTGTGAMPQHF.

The J gene is TRBJ1-2, the V gene TRBV19; D not certain. The CDR3 has 14 amino acids. Trimming left V 7 bases short and J 3 bases short, with 15 bases between. Germline lookup yields CDR1 LNHDA and CDR2 SQIVND (reference sequence). Here the CDR3 reads CASTPPRGDYGYTF. CDR3 sequence (DNA): TGTGCCAGTACCCCACCGCGCGGGGACTATGGCTACACCTTC.

This clone was counted a single time. The identical CDR3 is also encoded by other nucleotide sequences in the sample. V and J are TRBV5-1 and TRBJ1-5, with a possible D match to TRBD1 (6 bases). V was clipped by 2 bases and J by 4 bases, with 7 bases between them. The CDR3 covers 13 residues. CDR1 is SGHRS and CDR2 is YFSETQ in the germline V gene. The CDR3 coding sequence is TGCGCCAGCAGCTTAGGACAGAATCAGCCCCAGCATTTT. Residues: CASSLGQNQPQHF.

The gene calls are TRBV2 and TRBJ1-3; D not certain. Trimming left V 5 bases short and J 7 bases short, with 12 bases between. The germline V gene has CDR1 SNHLY and CDR2 FYNNEI. The CDR3 has 13 residues. The chain's CDR3 is CASSYFRENTIYF. DNA of the CDR3: TGTGCCAGCAGTTACTTTCGGGAGAACACCATATATTTT.

Only one count was recorded for this clone. This rearrangement joins TRBV6-5 to TRBJ1-5; the match to TRBD1 covers 8 bases. Losses at the gene ends were 0 bases for V and 3 bases for J; bases not matched to a gene: 1. This CDR3 has 15 amino acids. The germline V gene encodes CDR1 MNHEY and CDR2 SVGAGI. The CDR3 region has the DNA TGTGCCAGCAGTTACTCGACAGGGGACAATCAGCCCCAGCATTTT. This codes for CASSYSTGDNQPQHF.

V is TRBV6-5 and J is TRBJ1-1; 7 nucleotides agree with TRBD1. V shed 2 bases, J shed 10 bases, and the junction held 7 bases outside the gene matches. In germline, CDR1 is MNHEY, CDR2 SVGAGI. The CDR3 has 13 amino acids. As DNA, the CDR3 is TGTGCCAGCAGTTACCCCCGGACAGGTCGAGCTTTCTTT. Translating it yields CASSYPRTGRAFF.

The genes are TRBV13 and TRBJ2-1; TRBD2 is a possible D gene (6 bases). The CDR3 runs to 16 residues. Germline CDR1 PRHDT, CDR2 FYEKMQ (reference sequence). Deletions cut 5 bases from V and 0 bases from J, with 14 bases between. CDR3 sequence: CASSNRQTSSYNEQFF. In nucleotides, the CDR3 is TGTGCCAGCAGCAACCGACAGACTAGCTCCTACAATGAGCAGTTCTTC.

The gene calls are TRBV5-4 and TRBJ1-4, with 9 bases that match TRBD1. After removal of 0 bases from V and 4 bases from J, the junction contained 7 bases not matched to a gene. The germline gives CDR1 SGHNT, CDR2 YYREEE (reference sequence). The CDR3 consists of 17 residues. This CDR3 reads CASSLARPGQGNEKLFF. The CDR3 DNA follows: TGTGCCAGCAGCTTGGCCCGACCGGGACAGGGTAATGAAAAACTGTTTTTT.

This clone appeared once. This chain connects TRBV5-6 to TRBJ2-5, with a weak D call TRBD2 (5 bases). Trimming removed 4 bases from V and 0 bases from J, with 13 bases in between. There are 15 residues in the CDR3. Germline values: CDR1 SGHDT, CDR2 YYEEEE. In DNA, the CDR3 is TGTGCCAGCAGCCGAAACAACGGGAACCAAGAGACCCAGTACTTC. Protein: CASSRNNGNQETQYF.

This rearrangement joins TRBV9 to TRBJ2-5; 10 nucleotides agree with TRBD2. V was pared by 6 bases and J by 1 base, with 9 bases of the junction left unmatched. CDR1 is SGDLS and CDR2 is YYNGEE in the germline V gene. This CDR3 region has 16 residues. The CDR3 bases are TGTGCCAGCACCCTATCTAGCGGGGGAACCCAAGAGACCCAGTACTTC. Protein: CASTLSSGGTQETQYF.

The V and J genes are TRBV18 and TRBJ1-1; no clear D gene. This CDR3 contains 13 residues. Trimming left V 5 bases short and J 5 bases short, with 12 bases between. Germline V lookup: CDR1 KGHSH, CDR2 LQKENI. The CDR3 bases are TGTGCCAGCTCATCCGAACGGGAGACTGAAGCTTTCTTT. Translating gives CASSSERETEAFF.

The chain carries TRBV29-1 and TRBJ1-5, with TRBD1 identical over 9 bases. V lost 6 bases to trimming and J lost 4 bases; unmatched junction nucleotides: 4. Germline CDR1 and CDR2: SQVTM and ANQGSEA. This CDR3 spans 13 amino acids. The CDR3 DNA reads as TGCAGCGTAGGACAGGGGAGTAATCAGCCCCAGCATTTT. Protein: CSVGQGSNQPQHF.

V and J are TRBV5-1 and TRBJ2-7; D is unclear. Germline CDR1 SGHRS, CDR2 YFSETQ. The CDR3 is 14 residues long. V lost 4 bases and J 8 bases, leaving 19 bases between the germline ends. CDR3 sequence reads: CASSTQMSLEKQYF. The CDR3 DNA reads as TGCGCCAGCAGCACCCAGATGTCTTTGGAGAAGCAGTACTTC.

The chain uses TRBV2 and TRBJ2-2, with 10 bases that match TRBD2. The J segment lost 6 bases and the V segment lost 11 bases, leaving 12 bases of the junction unmatched. CDR3 length: 15 amino acids. Germline V CDR1 and CDR2: SNHLY, FYNNEI. The CDR3 here is CARRGRAGGAGELFF. Written as DNA, the CDR3 is TGTGCCCGCCGGGGGCGAGCGGGGGGGGCCGGGGAGCTGTTTTTT.

CDR3 loop: CASSRESCASFGEQFF. The CDR3 DNA is TGTGCCAGCAGCCGGGAGTCTTGCGCCAGTTTTGGGGAGCAGTTCTTC. The chain employs TRBV21-1 and TRBJ2-1; the table assigns TRBD2, which was not confirmed against the DNA. TRBV21-1 is a pseudogene. The CDR3 consists of 16 residues.

This clone has just a few counts. This chain uses TRBV19 with TRBJ1-2; 7 bases are shared with TRBD1. The CDR3 is made up of 17 amino acids. The junction had 12 bases not matched to a gene; V was cut back by 5 bases and J by 0 bases. Germline CDR1 LNHDA, CDR2 SQIVND (reference sequence). DNA for the CDR3: TGTGCCAGTAGTCTCAACCTTGGGACAGCAGCTAACTATGGCTACACCTTC. Translation: CASSLNLGTAANYGYTF.

In nucleotides, the CDR3 is TGTGCCATCAGTGAGTCGAATTATGATTCCGGGACCCAGTACTTC. It is translated as CAISESNYDSGTQYF. This chain uses TRBV10-3 with TRBJ2-5; no firm D call. The ends were cut back, 0 bases at V and 7 bases at J, with 15 bases in the middle. Germline V lookup: CDR1 ENHRY, CDR2 SYGVKD. CDR3 length equals 15 residues.

This chain links TRBV5-1 with TRBJ2-5; D possibly corresponds to TRBD2 (6 bases). The CDR3 length is 14 residues. In germline, CDR1 is SGHRS, CDR2 YFSETQ. V dropped 4 bases and J dropped 1 base, with 11 bases sitting between them. CDR3 loop: CASSAGRAQETQYF. The DNA of the CDR3 is TGCGCCAGCAGCGCGGGACGAGCCCAAGAGACCCAGTACTTC.

The chain recombines TRBV6-5 with TRBJ2-7, with 10 positions matching TRBD1. The junction had 8 bases not matched to a gene; V was cut back by 2 bases and J by 4 bases. The germline gives CDR1 MNHEY, CDR2 SVGAGI. The CDR3 length is 16 residues. The CDR3 protein is CASSYRQGAQVYEQYF. In DNA, the CDR3 is TGTGCCAGCAGTTACCGACAGGGGGCGCAGGTTTACGAGCAGTACTTC.

This chain uses TRBV30 with TRBJ1-2; a weak D match, TRBD1 (6 bases). The CDR3 sequence is 14 residues long. Germline CDR1 is GTSNPN and CDR2 is SVGIG (reference sequence). The V and J ends lost 5 bases and 2 bases respectively, with 15 bases between them. The CDR3 DNA reads TGTGCCTGGGTGCCGGGGGGGCCAAACTATGGCTACACCTTC. Amino acids: CAWVPGGPNYGYTF.

The rearrangement joins TRBV7-2 to TRBJ1-2; 7 bases match TRBD1. Germline CDR1 SGHTA, CDR2 FQGNSA. This CDR3 comprises 14 residues. V was clipped by 1 base and J by 7 bases; unmatched bases: 6. Here the CDR3 reads CASSLEAQGPGYTF. The CDR3 coding sequence is TGTGCCAGCAGCTTAGAAGCACAGGGGCCTGGCTACACCTTC.

V and J are TRBV7-2 and TRBJ2-7; 8 positions agree with TRBD2. Looked up from germline, CDR1 is SGHTA and CDR2 is FQGNSA. The V gene end was trimmed by 5 bases and the J gene end by 3 bases; junction bases not matched to a gene: 6. CDR3 size: 14 residues. CDR3 DNA: TGTGCCAGCAGCCCGGGGGGGAAGGACTACGAGCAGTACTTC. Protein: CASSPGGKDYEQYF.

The chain joins TRBV5-1 to TRBJ2-7, with 9 bases lining up with TRBD2. This CDR3 is 14 amino acids long. J was trimmed by 4 bases and V by 4 bases; bases with no gene match: 6. Per germline, CDR1 SGHRS and CDR2 YFSETQ. The CDR3: CASSATSGPYEQYF. The DNA for the CDR3 is TGCGCCAGCAGCGCGACTAGCGGACCATACGAGCAGTACTTC.